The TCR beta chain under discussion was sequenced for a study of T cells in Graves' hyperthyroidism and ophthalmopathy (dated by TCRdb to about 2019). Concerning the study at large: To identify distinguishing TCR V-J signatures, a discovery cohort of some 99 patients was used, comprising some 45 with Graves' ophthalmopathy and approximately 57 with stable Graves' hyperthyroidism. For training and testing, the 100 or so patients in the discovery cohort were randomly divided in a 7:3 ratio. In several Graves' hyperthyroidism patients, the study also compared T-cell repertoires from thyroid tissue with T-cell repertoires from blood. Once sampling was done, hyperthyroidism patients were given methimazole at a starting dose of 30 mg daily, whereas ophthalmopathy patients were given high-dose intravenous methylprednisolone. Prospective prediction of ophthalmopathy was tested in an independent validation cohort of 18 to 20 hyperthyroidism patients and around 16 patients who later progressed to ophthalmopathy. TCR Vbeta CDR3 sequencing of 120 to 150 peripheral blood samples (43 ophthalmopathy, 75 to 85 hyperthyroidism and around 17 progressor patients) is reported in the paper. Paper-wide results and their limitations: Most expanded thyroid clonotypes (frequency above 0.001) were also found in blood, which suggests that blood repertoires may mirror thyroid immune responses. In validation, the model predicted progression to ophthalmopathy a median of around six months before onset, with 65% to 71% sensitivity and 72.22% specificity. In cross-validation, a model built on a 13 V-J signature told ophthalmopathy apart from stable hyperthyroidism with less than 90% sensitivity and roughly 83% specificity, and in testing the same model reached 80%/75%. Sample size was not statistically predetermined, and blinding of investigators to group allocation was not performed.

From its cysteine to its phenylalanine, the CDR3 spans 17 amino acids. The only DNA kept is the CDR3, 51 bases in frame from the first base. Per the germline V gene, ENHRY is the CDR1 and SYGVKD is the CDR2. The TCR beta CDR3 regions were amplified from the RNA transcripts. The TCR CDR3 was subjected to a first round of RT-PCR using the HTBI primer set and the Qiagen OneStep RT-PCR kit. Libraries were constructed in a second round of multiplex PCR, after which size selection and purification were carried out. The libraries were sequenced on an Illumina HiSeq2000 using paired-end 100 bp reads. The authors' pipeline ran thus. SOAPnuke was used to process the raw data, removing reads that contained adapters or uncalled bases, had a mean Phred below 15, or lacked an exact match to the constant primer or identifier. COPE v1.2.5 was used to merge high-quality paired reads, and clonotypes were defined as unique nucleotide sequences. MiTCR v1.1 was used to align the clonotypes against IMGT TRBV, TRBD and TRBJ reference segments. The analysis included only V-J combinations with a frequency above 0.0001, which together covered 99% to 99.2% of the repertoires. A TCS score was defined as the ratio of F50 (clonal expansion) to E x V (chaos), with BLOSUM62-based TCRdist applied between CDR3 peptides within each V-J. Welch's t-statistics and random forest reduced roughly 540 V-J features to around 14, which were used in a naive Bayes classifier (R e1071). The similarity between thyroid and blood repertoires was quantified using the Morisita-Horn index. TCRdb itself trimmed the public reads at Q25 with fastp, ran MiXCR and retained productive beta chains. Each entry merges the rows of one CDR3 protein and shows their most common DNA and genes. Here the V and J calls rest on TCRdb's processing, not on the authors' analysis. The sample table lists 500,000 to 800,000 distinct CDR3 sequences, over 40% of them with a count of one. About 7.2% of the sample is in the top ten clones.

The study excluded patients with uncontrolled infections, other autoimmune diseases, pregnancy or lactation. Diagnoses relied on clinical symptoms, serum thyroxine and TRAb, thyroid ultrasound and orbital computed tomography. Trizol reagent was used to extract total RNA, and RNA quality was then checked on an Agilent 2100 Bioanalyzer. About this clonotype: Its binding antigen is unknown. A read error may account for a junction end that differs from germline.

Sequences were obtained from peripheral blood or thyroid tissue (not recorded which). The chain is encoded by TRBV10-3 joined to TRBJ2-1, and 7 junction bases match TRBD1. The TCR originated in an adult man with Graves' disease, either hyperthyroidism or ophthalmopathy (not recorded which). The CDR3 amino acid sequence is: CASSYSNPGTEYNEQFF. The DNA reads TGTGCCAGCAGTTACTCGAATCCAGGGACAGAATACAATGAGCAGTTCTTC.